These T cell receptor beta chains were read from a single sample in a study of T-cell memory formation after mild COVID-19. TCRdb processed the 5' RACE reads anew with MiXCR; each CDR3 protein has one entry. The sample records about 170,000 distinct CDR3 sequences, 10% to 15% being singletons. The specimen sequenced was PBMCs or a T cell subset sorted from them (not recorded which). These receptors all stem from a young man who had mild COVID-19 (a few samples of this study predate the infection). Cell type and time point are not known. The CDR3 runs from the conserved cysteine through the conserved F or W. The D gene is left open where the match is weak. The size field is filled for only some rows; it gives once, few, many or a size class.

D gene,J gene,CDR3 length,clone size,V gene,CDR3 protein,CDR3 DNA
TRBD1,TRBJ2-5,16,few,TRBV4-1,CASSQGGTAFGETQYF,TGCGCCAGCAGCCAAGGAGGGACAGCCTTTGGGGAGACCCAGTACTTC
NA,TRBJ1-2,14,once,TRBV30,CAWSGERSNYGYTF,TGTGCCTGGAGTGGGGAGAGGTCTAACTATGGCTACACCTTC
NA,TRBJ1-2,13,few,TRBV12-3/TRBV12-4,CASRPDSGLSYTF,TGTGCCAGCCGACCCGACTCGGGACTTAGCTACACCTTC
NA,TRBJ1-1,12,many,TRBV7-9,CASSLDGTEAFF,TGTGCCAGCAGCTTAGATGGGACTGAAGCTTTCTTT
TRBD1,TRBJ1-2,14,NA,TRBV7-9,CASSWGQDNYGYTF,TGTGCCAGCAGCTGGGGACAGGATAACTATGGCTACACCTTC
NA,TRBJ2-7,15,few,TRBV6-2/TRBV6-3,CASSYQSGTYYEQYF,TGTGCCAGCAGTTACCAATCCGGGACCTACTACGAGCAGTACTTC
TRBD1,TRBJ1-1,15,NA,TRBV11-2,CASSSGRQGIPEAFF,TGTGCCAGCAGTTCGGGGAGACAGGGAATCCCTGAAGCTTTCTTT
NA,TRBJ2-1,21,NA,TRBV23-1,CASSQVQRQITGRHSYNEQFF,TGCGCCAGCAGTCAGGTGCAACGGCAAATCACGGGACGCCACTCCTACAATGAGCAGTTCTTC
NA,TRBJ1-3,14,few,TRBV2,CASSGGTPGNTIYF,TGTGCCAGCAGTGGTGGGACTCCAGGAAACACCATATATTTT
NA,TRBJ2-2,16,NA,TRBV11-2,CASSLFGGPYTGELFF,TGTGCCAGCAGCTTGTTCGGGGGGCCTTACACCGGGGAGCTGTTTTTT
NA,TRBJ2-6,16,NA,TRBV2,CASTPGGVSGANVLTF,TGTGCCAGCACCCCGGGCGGGGTCTCTGGGGCCAACGTCCTGACTTTC
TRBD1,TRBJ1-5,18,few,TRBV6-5,CASSYSGQGKVSNQPQHF,TGTGCCAGCAGTTACTCGGGACAGGGTAAGGTGAGCAATCAGCCCCAGCATTTT
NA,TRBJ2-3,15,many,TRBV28,CASSFGGRTTDTQYF,TGTGCCAGCAGTTTTGGAGGGCGGACCACAGATACGCAGTATTTT
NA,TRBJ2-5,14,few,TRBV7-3,CASSLQGRRETQYF,TGTGCCAGCAGCTTGCAGGGGCGAAGGGAGACCCAGTACTTC
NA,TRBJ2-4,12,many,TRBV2,CASRDSLNIQYF,TGTGCCAGCAGGGACAGTTTAAACATTCAGTACTTC
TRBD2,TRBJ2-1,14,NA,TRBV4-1,CASSQSGGSVEQFF,TGCGCCAGCAGCCAATCGGGGGGTTCGGTTGAGCAGTTCTTC
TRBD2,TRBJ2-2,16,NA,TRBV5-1,CASSQLTSGATGELFF,TGCGCCAGCAGCCAATTGACTAGCGGGGCGACCGGGGAGCTGTTTTTT
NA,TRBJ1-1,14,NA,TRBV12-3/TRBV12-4,CASRLQSFNTEAFF,TGTGCCAGCCGATTACAGAGCTTTAACACTGAAGCTTTCTTT
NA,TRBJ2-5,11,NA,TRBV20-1,CSAPRGETQYF,TGCAGTGCCCCGCGGGGAGAGACCCAGTACTTC
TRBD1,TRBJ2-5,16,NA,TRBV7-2,CASSLNAGGVRETQYF,TGTGCCAGCAGCTTAAACGCAGGGGGCGTTCGAGAGACCCAGTACTTC
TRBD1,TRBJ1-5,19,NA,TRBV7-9,CASSLARDRGRGSNQPQHF,TGTGCCAGCAGCTTAGCGCGGGACAGGGGGCGCGGAAGCAATCAGCCCCAGCATTTT
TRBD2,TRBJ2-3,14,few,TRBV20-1,CSASGLAVLGTQYF,TGCAGTGCTAGTGGACTAGCGGTTCTGGGTACGCAGTATTTT
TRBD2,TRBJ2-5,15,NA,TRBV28,CASSLAGQTQETQYF,TGTGCCAGCAGCTTAGCGGGCCAAACTCAAGAGACCCAGTACTTC
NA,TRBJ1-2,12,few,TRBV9,CASSVSEGGYTF,TGTGCCAGCAGCGTTAGCGAGGGCGGCTACACCTTC
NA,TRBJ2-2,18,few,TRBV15,CATSRDPSLGFLAGELFF,TGTGCCACCAGCAGAGATCCGTCGTTGGGTTTTCTCGCCGGGGAGCTGTTTTTT
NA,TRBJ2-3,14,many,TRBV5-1,CASSLDGSTDTQYF,TGCGCCAGCAGCTTGGATGGTAGCACAGATACGCAGTATTTT
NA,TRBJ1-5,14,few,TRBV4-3,CASSQAWSNQPQHF,TGCGCCAGCAGCCAAGCATGGAGCAATCAGCCCCAGCATTTT
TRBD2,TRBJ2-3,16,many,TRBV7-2,CASSQQGSGGWDTQYF,TGTGCCAGCAGCCAGCAGGGTAGCGGGGGATGGGATACGCAGTATTTT
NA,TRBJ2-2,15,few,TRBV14,CASSQRQGNTGELFF,TGTGCCAGCAGCCAACGGCAGGGGAACACCGGGGAGCTGTTTTTT
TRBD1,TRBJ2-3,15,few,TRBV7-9,CASTLDRGGTDTQYF,TGTGCCAGCACCTTGGACAGGGGTGGCACAGATACGCAGTATTTT
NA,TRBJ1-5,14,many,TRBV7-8,CASSLRRVDQPQHF,TGTGCCAGCAGCTTAAGGAGGGTGGATCAGCCCCAGCATTTT
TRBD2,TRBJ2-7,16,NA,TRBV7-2,CASSLASGRSSYEQYF,TGTGCCAGCAGCTTAGCTAGCGGGAGGAGTTCCTACGAGCAGTACTTC
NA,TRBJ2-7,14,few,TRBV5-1,CASSFRDKGGEQYF,TGCGCCAGCAGCTTCCGGGACAAAGGTGGCGAGCAGTACTTC
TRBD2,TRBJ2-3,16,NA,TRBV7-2,CASSWWSSGGTDTQYF,TGTGCCAGCAGCTGGTGGTCTAGCGGGGGGACAGATACGCAGTATTTT
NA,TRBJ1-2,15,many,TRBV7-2,CASSLDGQHNYGYTF,TGTGCCAGCAGCTTAGACGGACAGCATAACTATGGCTACACCTTC
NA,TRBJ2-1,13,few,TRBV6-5,CASSYSRQAEQFF,TGTGCCAGCAGTTACTCTCGGCAGGCCGAGCAGTTCTTC
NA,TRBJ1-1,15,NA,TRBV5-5,CASSLLGAVTGEAFF,TGTGCCAGCAGCCTACTGGGGGCAGTAACGGGTGAAGCTTTCTTT
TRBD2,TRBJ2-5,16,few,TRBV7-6,CASSNPLAGGPKTQYF,TGTGCCAGCAGCAACCCTCTAGCGGGGGGGCCGAAGACCCAGTACTTC
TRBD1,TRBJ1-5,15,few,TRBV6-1,CASSEGRGYNQPQHF,TGTGCCAGCAGTGAAGGCAGGGGGTACAATCAGCCCCAGCATTTT
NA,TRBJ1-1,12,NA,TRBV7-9,CASSPDRTEAFF,TGTGCCAGCAGCCCCGACAGAACTGAAGCTTTCTTT
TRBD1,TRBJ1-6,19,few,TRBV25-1,CASSESPGQGGSYNSPLHF,TGTGCCAGCAGTGAATCCCCGGGACAGGGTGGATCCTATAATTCACCCCTCCACTTT
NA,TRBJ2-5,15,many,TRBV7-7,CASSLGSGNGETQYF,TGTGCTAGCAGCTTAGGTTCTGGTAACGGAGAGACCCAGTACTTC